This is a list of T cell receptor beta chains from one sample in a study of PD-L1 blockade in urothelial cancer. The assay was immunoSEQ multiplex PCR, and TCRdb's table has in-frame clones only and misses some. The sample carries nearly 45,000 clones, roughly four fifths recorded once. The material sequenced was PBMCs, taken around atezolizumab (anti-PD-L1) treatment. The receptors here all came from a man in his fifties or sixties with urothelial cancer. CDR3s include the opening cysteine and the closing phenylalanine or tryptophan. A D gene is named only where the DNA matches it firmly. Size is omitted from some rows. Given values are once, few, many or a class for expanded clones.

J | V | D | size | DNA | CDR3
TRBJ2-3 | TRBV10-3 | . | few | TGTGCCATCGGAGGCTTCCTAGAAGATACGCAGTATTTT | CAIGGFLEDTQYF
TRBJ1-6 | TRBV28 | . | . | TGTGCCAGCAGCCCCAGGGATGCACCCCTCCACTTT | CASSPRDAPLHF
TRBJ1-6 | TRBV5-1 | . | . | TGCGCCAGCAGCTTCCAGGGTAGATCACCCCTCCACTTT | CASSFQGRSPLHF
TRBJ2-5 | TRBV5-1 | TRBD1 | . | TGCGCCAGCAGCCCCTCCTTGACAGGGGGCGCGGAGACCCAGTACTTC | CASSPSLTGGAETQYF
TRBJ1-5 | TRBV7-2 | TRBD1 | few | TGTGCCAGCAGCTACACAGGGGCCGGGGAACAGCCCCAGCATTTT | CASSYTGAGEQPQHF
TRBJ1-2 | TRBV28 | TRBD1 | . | TGTGCCAGCTCCGGACAGGGGGACTATGGCTACACCTTC | CASSGQGDYGYTF
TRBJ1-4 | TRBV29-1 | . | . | TGCAGCGTTCCCGGGCAGGGACACGCAAAACTGTTTTTT | CSVPGQGHAKLFF
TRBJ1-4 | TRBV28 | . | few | TGTGCCAGCCGGCAGGGGTTAGGTGAAAAACTGTTTTTT | CASRQGLGEKLFF
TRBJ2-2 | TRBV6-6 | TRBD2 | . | TGTGCCAGCAGTTACGCCGGGAGGGTGACCGGGGAGCTGTTTTTT | CASSYAGRVTGELFF
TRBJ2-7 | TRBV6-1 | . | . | TGTGCCAGCAGTGAAGCGGGGGCGGGAGTCTACGAGCAGTACTTC | CASSEAGAGVYEQYF
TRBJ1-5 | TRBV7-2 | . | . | TGTGCCAGCAGCTTATATTTTAGGGGGAATCAGCCCCAGCATTTT | CASSLYFRGNQPQHF
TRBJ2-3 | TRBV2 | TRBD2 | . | TGTGCCAGCAGTGAGGGAGGCGGGGGGGCCAGCGATACGCAGTATTTT | CASSEGGGGASDTQYF
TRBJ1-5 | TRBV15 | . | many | TGTGCCACCACCAAGCGGGTTGGGCAGCCCCAGCATTTT | CATTKRVGQPQHF
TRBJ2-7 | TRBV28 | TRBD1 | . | TGTGCCAGGGTATCGACTTTCCCAAGACAGGGGGCACTGGTGGAAGAGCAGTACTTC | CARVSTFPRQGALVEEQYF
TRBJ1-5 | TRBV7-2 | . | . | TGTGCCAGCAGCTTAACTCCCTATAGCAATCAGCCCCAGCATTTT | CASSLTPYSNQPQHF
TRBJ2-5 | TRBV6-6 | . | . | TGTGCCAGCAGGGGCGGGGTGACCCAGTACTTC | CASRGGVTQYF
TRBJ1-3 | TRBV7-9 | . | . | TGTGCCAGCAGCTCTCCGGGAAACACCATATATTTT | CASSSPGNTIYF
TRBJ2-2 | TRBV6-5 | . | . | TGTGCCAGCAGATTCGACAGAAGCACCGGGGAGCTGTTTTTT | CASRFDRSTGELFF
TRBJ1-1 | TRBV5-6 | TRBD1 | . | TGTGCCAGCAGCTTGGAGTGGACAGGCACTGAAGCTTTCTTT | CASSLEWTGTEAFF
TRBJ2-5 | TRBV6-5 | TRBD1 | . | TGTGCCAGCAGTAGGGACAGGGGGTGGGAGACCCAGTACTTC | CASSRDRGWETQYF
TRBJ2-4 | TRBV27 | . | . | TGTGCCAGCAGTAACGACATATCCCAAGCCAAAAACATTCAGTACTTC | CASSNDISQAKNIQYF
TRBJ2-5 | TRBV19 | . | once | TGTGCCAGTAGTCACAGATTTGGCCAAGAGACCCAGTACTTC | CASSHRFGQETQYF
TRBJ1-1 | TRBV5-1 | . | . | TGCGCCAGCAGCTTGTCTACAGGGATGAACACTGAAGCTTTCTTT | CASSLSTGMNTEAFF
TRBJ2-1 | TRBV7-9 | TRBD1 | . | TGTGCCAGCAGCTTCGCTGGACAGGGGAGGAATGAGCAGTTCTTC | CASSFAGQGRNEQFF
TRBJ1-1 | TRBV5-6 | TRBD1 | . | TGTGCCAGCAGCTCTACAGGGGGCACTGAAGCTTTCTTT | CASSSTGGTEAFF
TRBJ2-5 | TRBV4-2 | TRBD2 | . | TGTGCCAGCAGCCAAGCACTAGCGGGGGGGCTTCCAGAGACCCAGTACTTC | CASSQALAGGLPETQYF
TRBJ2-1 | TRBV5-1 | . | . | TGCGCCAGCAGCAGGAGTACCCCTCTCTACTCCTACAATGAGCAGTTCTTC | CASSRSTPLYSYNEQFF
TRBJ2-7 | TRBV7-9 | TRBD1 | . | TGTGCCAGCAGCTTAGATAGGGGGCTGCCCGAGCAGTACTTC | CASSLDRGLPEQYF
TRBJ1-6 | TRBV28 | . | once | TGTGCCAGCAGTTTATCAGTTCGTAATTCACCCCTCCACTTT | CASSLSVRNSPLHF
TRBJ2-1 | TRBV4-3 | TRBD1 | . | TGCGCCAGCAGCCAAGAACAGGGGAATGAGCAGTTCTTC | CASSQEQGNEQFF
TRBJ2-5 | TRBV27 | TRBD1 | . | TGTGCCAGCAGTTTAGTGGGACAGGGGGCGCCAGGGCAAGAGACCCAGTACTTC | CASSLVGQGAPGQETQYF
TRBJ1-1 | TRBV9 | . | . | TGTGCCAGCAGCGTGGGGAGGGGTTGGGACACTGAAGCTTTCTTT | CASSVGRGWDTEAFF
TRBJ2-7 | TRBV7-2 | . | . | TGTGCCAGCGCTAGCGCTAGCTCCTACGAGCAGTACTTC | CASASASSYEQYF
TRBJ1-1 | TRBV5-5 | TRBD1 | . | TGTGCCAGCAGCTGGACAGGGGGACGGGAAACTGAAGCTTTCTTT | CASSWTGGRETEAFF
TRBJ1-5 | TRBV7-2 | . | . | TGTGCCAGCAGCTTAGCCGCTAATAGCAATCAGCCCCAGCATTTT | CASSLAANSNQPQHF
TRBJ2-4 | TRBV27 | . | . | TGTGCCAGCAGTTTAAGGACAGGGGGTGGGACTAGCGGTTCTCCCAAAAACATTCAGTACTTC | CASSLRTGGGTSGSPKNIQYF
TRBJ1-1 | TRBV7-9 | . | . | TGTGCCAGCAGCTTAGATCTTGCGGGGAACACTGAAGCTTTCTTT | CASSLDLAGNTEAFF
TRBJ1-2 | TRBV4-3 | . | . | TGCGCCAGCAGCCAAGCTAAGTACAGCTATGGCTACACCTTC | CASSQAKYSYGYTF
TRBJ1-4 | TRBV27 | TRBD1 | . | TGTGCCAGCAGTTTAGGGACAGGGCCTCTTGAAAAACTGTTTTTT | CASSLGTGPLEKLFF
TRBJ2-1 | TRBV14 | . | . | TGTGCCAGCAGCCAAGATCTAATTAGCGAGACGGACTACAATGAGCAGTTCTTC | CASSQDLISETDYNEQFF
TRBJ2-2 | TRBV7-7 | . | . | TGTGCTAGCAGCTTACAGGACAGAACCGGGGAGCTGTTTTTT | CASSLQDRTGELFF
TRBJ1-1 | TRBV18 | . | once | TGTGCCAGCTCCCTCGGGACTGGGGGCACTGAAGCTTTCTTT | CASSLGTGGTEAFF
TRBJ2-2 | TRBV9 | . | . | TGTGCCAGCAGCGTGGACCACACCGGGGAGCTGTTTTTT | CASSVDHTGELFF
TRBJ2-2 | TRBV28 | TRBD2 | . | TGTGCCAGCAGTTTATCCTGGACTAGCGGGAGTATTACCGGGGAGCTGTTTTTT | CASSLSWTSGSITGELFF
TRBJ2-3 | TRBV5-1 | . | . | TGCGCCAGCAAGAGGGCAGATACGCAGTATTTT | CASKRADTQYF
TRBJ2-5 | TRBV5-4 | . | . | TGTGCCAGCAGCTTGGTGGCTGGAGGAGGCCAGTACTTC | CASSLVAGGGQYF
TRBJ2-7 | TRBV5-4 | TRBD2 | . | TGTGCCAGCAGCAGCGGGAGTGACAGGAGCCTTTACGAGCAGTACTTC | CASSSGSDRSLYEQYF
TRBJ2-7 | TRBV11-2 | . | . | TGTGCCAGCAGCTTAGGGGACACCTTTAGCGAGCAGTACTTC | CASSLGDTFSEQYF
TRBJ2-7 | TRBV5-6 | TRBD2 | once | TGTGCCAGCAGCTTGGGGGAGCGGGAGTCCGAGCAGTACTTC | CASSLGERESEQYF
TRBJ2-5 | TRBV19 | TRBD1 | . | TGTGCCAGTAGTAATACAGGGGGCGCGGAGACCCAGTACTTC | CASSNTGGAETQYF
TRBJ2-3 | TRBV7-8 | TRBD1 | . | TGTGCCAGCAGGGAGAGAAGACAGGGCATCACAGATACGCAGTATTTT | CASRERRQGITDTQYF
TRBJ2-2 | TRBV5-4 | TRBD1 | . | TGTGCCAGCAGCGCGATTACAGGGGGCACCGGGGAGCTGTTTTTT | CASSAITGGTGELFF
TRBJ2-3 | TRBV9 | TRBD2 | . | TGTGCCAGCAGCGTAGACGCCAGCGGGGGGACAGATACGCAGTATTTT | CASSVDASGGTDTQYF
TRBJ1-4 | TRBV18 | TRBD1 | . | TGTGCCAGCTCACCCCGACAGGGGACGAATGAAAAACTGTTTTTT | CASSPRQGTNEKLFF
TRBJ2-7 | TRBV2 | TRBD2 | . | TGTGCCAGCTCCCCGGGACTAGCGGGATGGGAGCAGTACTTC | CASSPGLAGWEQYF
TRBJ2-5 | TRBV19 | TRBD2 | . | TGTGCCAGTAGTATTCGGGGGGGTGAAGAGACCCAGTACTTC | CASSIRGGEETQYF
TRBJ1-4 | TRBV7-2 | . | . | TGTGCCAGCAGAGGCGCGAGCGGGCAAAGTGAAAAACTGTTTTTT | CASRGASGQSEKLFF